These T cell receptor beta chains were read from a single sample in a study of blood T cell repertoires in COVID-19. TCRdb keeps only in-frame clones here, not all; method: immunoSEQ multiplex PCR. Here the sample spans 290,000 or so clones, more than 80% being singletons. The sample was PBMCs or T cells enriched from blood (not recorded which). Source of these receptors: a woman between 25 and 40 years old who had recovered from COVID-19. Both conserved end residues are part of each CDR3. The D gene is left open where the match is weak. Not all rows give a size; the values are once, few, many and, for expanded clones, a class.

v_call	clone_size	d_call	j_call	cdr3_nt	cdr3_aa
TRBV25-1	-	TRBD2	TRBJ2-5	TGTGCCAGCAGCGTGACTAGCGGGGCAGAGACCCAGTACTTC	CASSVTSGAETQYF
TRBV6-6	-	TRBD2	TRBJ2-3	TGTGCCAGCAGTTACTTAGCGGGAGAGCGCACAGATACGCAGTATTTT	CASSYLAGERTDTQYF
TRBV9	-	TRBD2	TRBJ2-1	TGTGCCAGCAGCGCACCGGGGGATGCGGGAGGGCCCCCCTCCTACAATGAGCAGTTCTTC	CASSAPGDAGGPPSYNEQFF
TRBV11-2	many	TRBD1	TRBJ2-1	TGTGCCAGCAGACCCACCGGGACAGCAGCCTACAATGAGCAGTTCTTC	CASRPTGTAAYNEQFF
TRBV4-1	-	-	TRBJ2-1	TGCGCCAGCAGCCAAAGCGCGTCAGCTGTCTATGAGCAGTTCTTC	CASSQSASAVYEQFF
TRBV7-2	-	TRBD1	TRBJ1-4	TGTGCCAGCAGCTTACGGACAGGGGGCTATGAAAAACTGTTTTTT	CASSLRTGGYEKLFF
TRBV28	-	-	TRBJ1-6	TGTGCCAGCAGCAAACCTCCCCGGGGGGGCCATAATTCACCCCTCCACTTT	CASSKPPRGGHNSPLHF
TRBV28	-	-	TRBJ1-4	TGTGCCAGCAACCCCATTAGAAGCCCGGGGGAAAAACTGTTTTTT	CASNPIRSPGEKLFF
TRBV4-3	-	-	TRBJ1-5	TGCGCCAGCAGCCAAGATAGCCGTGGCAATCAGCCCCAGCATTTT	CASSQDSRGNQPQHF
TRBV5-5	-	-	TRBJ1-6	TGTGCCAGCAGCTTTAATAATTCACCCCTCCACTTT	CASSFNNSPLHF
TRBV6-4	-	TRBD1	TRBJ2-5	TGTGCCAGCACCCCCCGGGACAGGGGACCAGGCCAAGAGACCCAGTACTTC	CASTPRDRGPGQETQYF
TRBV7-9	-	TRBD1	TRBJ1-2	TGTGCCAGCAGCCGAGGGACAGGGATCAAGGACGGCTACACCTTC	CASSRGTGIKDGYTF
TRBV4-1	few	-	TRBJ1-4	TGCGCCAGCAGCCAAGGCCGGGGGGTAGCTGAAAAACTGTTTTTT	CASSQGRGVAEKLFF
TRBV11-2	-	-	TRBJ2-1	TGTGCCAGCAGCCCTGCGGAGGCCAATGAGCAGTTCTTC	CASSPAEANEQFF
TRBV9	once	-	TRBJ1-3	TGTGCCAGCAGCCAACACGGGACTTCTGGAAACACCATATATTTT	CASSQHGTSGNTIYF
TRBV19	-	-	TRBJ2-2	TGTGCCAGTAGTATGCCCCGAAATTCAGCGAACACCGGGGAGCTGTTTTTT	CASSMPRNSANTGELFF
TRBV5-6	-	-	TRBJ1-4	TGTGCCAGCAGCTCGGGGGGCGAAAAACTGTTTTTT	CASSSGGEKLFF
TRBV4-3	-	-	TRBJ2-7	TGCGCCAGCAGCCAAACCTTGGGCAGGGCGAGCTACGAGCAGTACTTC	CASSQTLGRASYEQYF
TRBV30	-	-	TRBJ1-1	TGTGCCTGGAGTGCCTCTATGAACACTGAAGCTTTCTTT	CAWSASMNTEAFF
TRBV24-1	-	-	TRBJ1-2	TGTGCCACCAGTGATCCGACTACCGGGGACTATGGCTACACCTTC	CATSDPTTGDYGYTF
TRBV19	-	-	TRBJ1-3	TGTGCCAGTAGTTACTGGCGGGGGGATTCAGGAAACACCATATATTTT	CASSYWRGDSGNTIYF
TRBV6-6	-	TRBD2	TRBJ2-7	TGTGCCAGCAGGCGACTAGCGGTCTTACAGAGTTACGAGCAGTACTTC	CASRRLAVLQSYEQYF
TRBV7-2	-	-	TRBJ2-7	TGTGCCAGCAGCTTAGACGGATACAGCATGGGGCAGTACTTC	CASSLDGYSMGQYF
TRBV30	few	-	TRBJ2-7	TGTGCCTGGAGTTTACAGGGAAGCCTACTCTACGAGCAGTACTTC	CAWSLQGSLLYEQYF
TRBV7-9	-	TRBD2	TRBJ2-1	TGTGCCAGCAGCTGGGGACTAGCGGTGTCGGGGAATGAGCAGTTCTTC	CASSWGLAVSGNEQFF
TRBV3-1/TRBV3-2	-	-	TRBJ1-1	TGTGCCAGCAGCCAAGTCTCGCCCGGGGGGCCAGTGAACACTGAAGCTTTCTTT	CASSQVSPGGPVNTEAFF
TRBV30	-	TRBD2	TRBJ2-7	TGTGCCTGGAGTCTACAGCGGGAGGCGGGGGAGCAGTACTTC	CAWSLQREAGEQYF
TRBV21-1	-	-	TRBJ1-2	TGTGCCAGCACCAGAGGGCGGAGCTACTATGGCTACACCTTC	CASTRGRSYYGYTF
TRBV27	-	-	TRBJ2-1	TGTGCCAGCAGTTCGCTAGCTAGTTTGGGTAATGAGCAGTTCTTC	CASSSLASLGNEQFF
TRBV7-9	-	-	TRBJ2-7	TGTGCCAGCAGCGGAGGGGTCCACTCCTACGAGCAGTACTTC	CASSGGVHSYEQYF
TRBV14	-	TRBD2	TRBJ2-7	TGTGCCAGCAGACCCACTAGCGGGAGGTCCTACGAGCAGTACTTC	CASRPTSGRSYEQYF
TRBV4-3	-	-	TRBJ1-1	TGCGCCAGCAGCCAAGATTCGGGATTCGGCACTGAAGCTTTCTTT	CASSQDSGFGTEAFF
TRBV4-1	once	-	TRBJ1-2	TGCGCCAGCAGCCAAGAGGACAGCAACTATGGCTACACCTTC	CASSQEDSNYGYTF
TRBV7-8	-	TRBD2	TRBJ2-1	TGTGCCAGCAGCTTAGTACTAGCGGGAGGCGAGCAGTTCTTC	CASSLVLAGGEQFF
TRBV7-2	-	TRBD1	TRBJ1-6	TGTGCCAGCAGCTTAAGGGGACAGGGTAATTCACCCCTCCACTTT	CASSLRGQGNSPLHF
TRBV9	-	TRBD2	TRBJ2-3	TGTGCCAGCAGCGGGACTAGCGGTAGCACAGATACGCAGTATTTT	CASSGTSGSTDTQYF
TRBV2	-	-	TRBJ1-4	TGTGCCAGCAGTGTGACTACAACTAATGAAAAACTGTTTTTT	CASSVTTTNEKLFF
TRBV5-5	-	TRBD1	TRBJ2-1	TGTGCCAGCACGCCGGGACAGTACAATGAGCAGTTCTTC	CASTPGQYNEQFF
TRBV11-1	-	-	TRBJ2-5	TGTGCCAGCAGCATAACAGGAGCCCGAGAGACCCAGTACTTC	CASSITGARETQYF